A selection of T cell receptor beta chains follows, all from one sample in a study of blood T cell repertoires in COVID-19. The repertoire was sequenced with immunoSEQ multiplex PCR; TCRdb's copy has only in-frame clones and lacks some. Of some 150,000 clones in the sample, about 90% were seen once. Sequencing input: peripheral blood. The receptors here all came from a man aged 45-65 years with active COVID-19. Each CDR3 is given with its conserved first and last residue. A D gene is named only where the DNA matches it firmly. Only some rows state a clone size, as once, few, many or a class for expanded clones.

size | J | V | D | DNA | CDR3
- | TRBJ1-2 | TRBV5-6 | - | TGTGCCAGCAGCACCACGGACAGACTGGGCTACACCTTC | CASSTTDRLGYTF
- | TRBJ1-4 | TRBV18 | - | TGTGCCAGCTCACCTGGGGGGGCGTACGGTGAAAAACTGTTTTTT | CASSPGGAYGEKLFF
- | TRBJ2-1 | TRBV7-3 | TRBD1 | TGTGCCAGCAGCCTAGACAGGGTCCCCTACAATGAGCAGTTCTTC | CASSLDRVPYNEQFF
- | TRBJ1-2 | TRBV10-3 | - | TGTGCCATCAGGGGGCGGAACTATGGCTACACCTTC | CAIRGRNYGYTF
- | TRBJ1-1 | TRBV3-1/TRBV3-2 | - | TGTGCCAGCAGCCAAGTCCTAGGAGGTACTGAAGCTTTCTTT | CASSQVLGGTEAFF
- | TRBJ2-5 | TRBV5-5 | - | TGTGCCAGCAGTGCTGACCCCGGAGGGTTCGAGACCCAGTACTTC | CASSADPGGFETQYF
few | TRBJ1-1 | TRBV28 | - | TGTGCCACCACGGGGGTCACTGAAGCTTTCTTT | CATTGVTEAFF
- | TRBJ2-3 | TRBV6-6 | TRBD1 | TGTGCCAGCAGTTACTCGGACAGGGCCATCGAGGGTACGCAGTATTTT | CASSYSDRAIEGTQYF
- | TRBJ2-1 | TRBV9 | TRBD2 | TGTGCCAGCAGCGTACGCGGGGGGTTCTACAATGAGCAGTTCTTC | CASSVRGGFYNEQFF
- | TRBJ1-1 | TRBV4-1 | - | TGCGCCAGCAGCCATCCAACAGGACTGAACACTGAAGCTTTCTTT | CASSHPTGLNTEAFF
- | TRBJ2-3 | TRBV12-5 | - | TGTGCTACCCTCACAGGAACAGGGACAGATACGCAGTATTTT | CATLTGTGTDTQYF
- | TRBJ1-5 | TRBV6-5 | TRBD1 | TGTGCCAGCAGTCGGACAGGGAGGAATCAGCCCCAGCATTTT | CASSRTGRNQPQHF
- | TRBJ1-1 | TRBV6-5 | - | TGTGCCAGCAGTTATAGGGGAAATACTGAAGCTTTCTTT | CASSYRGNTEAFF
few | TRBJ1-5 | TRBV10-3 | - | TGTGCCATCAGTGACAGGGTGGAGAATCAGCCCCAGCATTTT | CAISDRVENQPQHF
- | TRBJ2-1 | TRBV6-5 | - | TGTGCCAGCAGAAGACAGGCGGCTGTGAACAATGAGCAGTTCTTC | CASRRQAAVNNEQFF
- | TRBJ1-5 | TRBV18 | - | TGTGCCAGCTCAGCAGGGTTTCGAAATCAGCCCCAGCATTTT | CASSAGFRNQPQHF
- | TRBJ2-3 | TRBV5-6 | - | TGTGCCAGCAGCTTTATGACAGTTACAGATACGCAGTATTTT | CASSFMTVTDTQYF
- | TRBJ2-2 | TRBV19 | - | TGTGCCAGTAGTATATTAGCTCTCAGTAACACCGGGGAGCTGTTTTTT | CASSILALSNTGELFF
- | TRBJ2-2 | TRBV19 | - | TGTGCCAGTAAGGGCCCTGGGACAAAAATTTCCGGGGAGCTGTTTTTT | CASKGPGTKISGELFF
- | TRBJ1-2 | TRBV5-1 | - | TGCGCCAGCAGGGAGGCCGACTATGGCTACACCTTC | CASREADYGYTF
- | TRBJ1-2 | TRBV18 | TRBD1 | TGTGCCAGCTCACCAGGGACAGGGAGCTATGGCTACACCTTC | CASSPGTGSYGYTF
- | TRBJ2-2 | TRBV25-1 | - | TGTGCCAGCAGTGCATCCTGGACATTTATGGGCACCGGGGAGCTGTTTTTT | CASSASWTFMGTGELFF
- | TRBJ1-2 | TRBV14 | - | TGTGCCAGCAGCCAAGACTGGAGAGGGCTTGAAGGCTACACCTTC | CASSQDWRGLEGYTF
- | TRBJ2-1 | TRBV7-9 | TRBD2 | TGTGCCAGCATAGGACTAGCGGGGGACAATGAGCAGTTCTTC | CASIGLAGDNEQFF
- | TRBJ1-2 | TRBV2 | TRBD1 | TGTGCCAGCAGGGGGGACAGGGGAACGTCCGGCTACACCTTC | CASRGDRGTSGYTF
- | TRBJ2-2 | TRBV5-1 | - | TGCGCCAGCACCCCGGATACAACAAGGACTGAGGAGCTGTTTTTT | CASTPDTTRTEELFF
- | TRBJ2-7 | TRBV6-6 | - | TGTGCCAGCAGGGACTCGGGGGGCTTCTACGAGCAGTACTTC | CASRDSGGFYEQYF
- | TRBJ2-1 | TRBV20-1 | - | TGCAGTGCTAGTGATGGCCCCTTACCGTTCTTC | CSASDGPLPFF
- | TRBJ2-4 | TRBV10-3 | - | TGTGCCATCAGTGACGGCAAACGGGGAGGCGAAAACATTCAGTACTTC | CAISDGKRGGENIQYF
many | TRBJ2-3 | TRBV6-5 | - | TGTGCCAGCAGCCTACTAGGAGATACGCAGTATTTT | CASSLLGDTQYF
- | TRBJ2-5 | TRBV12-3/TRBV12-4 | - | TGTGCCAGCACTTCGGACAGGAGGGGGTCCCAGTACTTC | CASTSDRRGSQYF
- | TRBJ1-2 | TRBV27 | TRBD1 | TGTGCCAGCAGACAAACCTCGACAGGGGGCGCATTTTACTATGGCTACACCTTC | CASRQTSTGGAFYYGYTF
- | TRBJ2-7 | TRBV2 | TRBD2 | TGTGCCAGGAATCACCCACGGCGATCCGGGACTAGCGGGGGCAGGAGCGAGCAGTACTTC | CARNHPRRSGTSGGRSEQYF
- | TRBJ1-5 | TRBV6-4 | - | TGTGCCAGCAGTGACTCGGCGGAGCGGGACCCGATGCCCGGTCACGATAGCAATCAGCCCCAGCATTTT | CASSDSAERDPMPGHDSNQPQHF
- | TRBJ1-1 | TRBV6-5 | - | TGTGCCAGCAGCGGTAACACTGAAGCTTTCTTT | CASSGNTEAFF
- | TRBJ1-2 | TRBV19 | - | TGTGCCAGTAATACAGGTCTTTCCGGCTATGGCTACACCTTC | CASNTGLSGYGYTF
- | TRBJ1-3 | TRBV5-1 | TRBD1 | TGCGCCAGCAGCTTGGGCGGGACAGGAGGAGGAAACACCATATATTTT | CASSLGGTGGGNTIYF